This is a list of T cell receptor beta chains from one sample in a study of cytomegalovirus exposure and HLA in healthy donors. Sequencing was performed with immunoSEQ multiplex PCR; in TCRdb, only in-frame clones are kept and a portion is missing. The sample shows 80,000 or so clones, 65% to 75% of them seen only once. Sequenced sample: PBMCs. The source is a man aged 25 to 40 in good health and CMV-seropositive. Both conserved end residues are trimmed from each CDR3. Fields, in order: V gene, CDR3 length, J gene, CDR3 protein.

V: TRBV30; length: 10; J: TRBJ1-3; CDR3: AWFFSGNTIY
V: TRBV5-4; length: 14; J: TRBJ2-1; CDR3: ASSSPGQGSYNEQF
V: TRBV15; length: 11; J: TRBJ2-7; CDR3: ATSSTGAEEQY
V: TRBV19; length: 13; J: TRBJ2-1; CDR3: ASSLGQGVNNEQF
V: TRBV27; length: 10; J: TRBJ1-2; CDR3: ASRVPGYGYT
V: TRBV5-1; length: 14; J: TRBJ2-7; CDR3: ASSSGGQAPSYEQY
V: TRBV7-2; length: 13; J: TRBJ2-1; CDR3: ASSFGPHRNNEQF
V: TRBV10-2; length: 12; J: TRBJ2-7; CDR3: ASSTGHLSYEQY
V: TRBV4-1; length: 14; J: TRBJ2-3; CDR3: ASSQEGRGHTDTQY
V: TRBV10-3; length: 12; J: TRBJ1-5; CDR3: AISQGSTNQPQH
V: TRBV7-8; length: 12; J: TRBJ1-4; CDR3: ASSLAEYNEKLF
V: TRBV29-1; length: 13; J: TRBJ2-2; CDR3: SVKGLAGSTGELF
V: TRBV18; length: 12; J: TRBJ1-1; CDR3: ASSPQGANTEAF
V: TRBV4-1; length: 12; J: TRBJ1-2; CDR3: ASSQTETNYGYT
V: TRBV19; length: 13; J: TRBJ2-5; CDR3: ASSLLAGGLETQY
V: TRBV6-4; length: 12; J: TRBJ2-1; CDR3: ASSDSGVAHEQF
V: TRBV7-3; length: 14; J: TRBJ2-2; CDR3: ASSKNYRTDGGELF
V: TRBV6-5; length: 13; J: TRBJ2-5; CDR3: ASSSEREAEETQY
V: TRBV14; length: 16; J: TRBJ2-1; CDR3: ASSQMDSGGYYYNEQF
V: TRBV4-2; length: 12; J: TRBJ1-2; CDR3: ASSQGGQSYGYT
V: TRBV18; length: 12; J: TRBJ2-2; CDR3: ASSGTGYTGELF
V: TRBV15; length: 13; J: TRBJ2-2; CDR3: ATSREYQGTGELF
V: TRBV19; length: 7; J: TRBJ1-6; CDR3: TNGSLLH
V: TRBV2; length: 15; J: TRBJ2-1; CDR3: ASRDGLAGEVHNEQF
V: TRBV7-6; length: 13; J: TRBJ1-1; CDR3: ASSLGTGFQVEAF